This TCR beta chain was found in a study of blood T cell repertoires in COVID-19 (TCRdb year 2020). For context, the study as a whole: Collaborator samples came from the United States, Italy and Spain and covered acute and convalescent phases of COVID-19. The material from the prospective study consisted of cDNA or gDNA derived from T cells, B-cell-depleted T cells, or PBMCs. Deeply sampled blood TCRbeta repertoires from subjects exposed to, actively infected with, or recovered from COVID-19 were included in the dataset. A freely available public database, intended as a resource for researchers studying the immune response to SARS-CoV-2, is where the repertoires were released. The samples were drawn from the first 160 participants of the ongoing ImmuneRACE study and from roughly 1,300 subjects provided by 6 global collaborators. Sample metadata almost always included a de-identified subject ID, COVID-19 status, age in years and sex. Where available, HLA class I and class II types were obtained from metadata supplied by the sample provider rather than from assay-based typing.

General conclusions and limits of the study: The quantity of clinical and demographic metadata differed by source and by participant and was supplied without curation.

The CDR1 and CDR2 encoded by the germline V gene are SGHDT and YYEEEE. The CDR3 has 14 amino acids, counting the end cysteine and phenylalanine. Only the CDR3 part of the read is kept: 42 bases, read in frame from the first base. Trimming costs V 6 bases and J 2 bases, and their ends lie 14 bases apart. TCRbeta CDR3 regions were amplified from genomic DNA using the immunoSEQ Assay, a bias-controlled multiplex PCR. The paper's data handling went like this. Within the assay, amplification of reference gene primers was used to estimate how many nucleated cells each sample contained. Sequence reads were collapsed and filtered to measure the absolute abundance of every unique TCRbeta CDR3 rearrangement. Productive Simpson clonality was computed per sample as the square root of Simpson's diversity index over productive rearrangements. The table was pulled from immuneACCESS by TCRdb, which kept in-frame rearrangements only. Such tables lose some clones; where checked, under half of the loss comes from unresolved V genes, and the rest has no known cause. Clone size and V and J calls were adopted from that table, with D and trimming inferred from the DNA. The sample data list roughly 130,000 clones, and around 83% of these were observed just once. The top ten clones comprise 16% of the sample.

A note on this clone: It has no known antigen specificity. Nothing much larger sits one base from this clone, and base qualities are not available.

Collaborating institutions collected whole blood in K2EDTA tubes following their own protocols. For TCRbeta analysis, collaborators shipped samples as frozen whole blood, isolated PBMCs, or DNA extracted from either of those sample types. This clonotype was sampled from a woman in her fifties or sixties with acute or convalescent COVID-19. Sample: peripheral blood. This chain joins TRBV5-6 to TRBJ1-1, with no D gene named confidently. The DNA sequence is given as TGTGCCAGCACCCCAGGTGCAGGAAACACTGAAGCTTTCTTT. Its translation reads: CASTPGAGNTEAFF.